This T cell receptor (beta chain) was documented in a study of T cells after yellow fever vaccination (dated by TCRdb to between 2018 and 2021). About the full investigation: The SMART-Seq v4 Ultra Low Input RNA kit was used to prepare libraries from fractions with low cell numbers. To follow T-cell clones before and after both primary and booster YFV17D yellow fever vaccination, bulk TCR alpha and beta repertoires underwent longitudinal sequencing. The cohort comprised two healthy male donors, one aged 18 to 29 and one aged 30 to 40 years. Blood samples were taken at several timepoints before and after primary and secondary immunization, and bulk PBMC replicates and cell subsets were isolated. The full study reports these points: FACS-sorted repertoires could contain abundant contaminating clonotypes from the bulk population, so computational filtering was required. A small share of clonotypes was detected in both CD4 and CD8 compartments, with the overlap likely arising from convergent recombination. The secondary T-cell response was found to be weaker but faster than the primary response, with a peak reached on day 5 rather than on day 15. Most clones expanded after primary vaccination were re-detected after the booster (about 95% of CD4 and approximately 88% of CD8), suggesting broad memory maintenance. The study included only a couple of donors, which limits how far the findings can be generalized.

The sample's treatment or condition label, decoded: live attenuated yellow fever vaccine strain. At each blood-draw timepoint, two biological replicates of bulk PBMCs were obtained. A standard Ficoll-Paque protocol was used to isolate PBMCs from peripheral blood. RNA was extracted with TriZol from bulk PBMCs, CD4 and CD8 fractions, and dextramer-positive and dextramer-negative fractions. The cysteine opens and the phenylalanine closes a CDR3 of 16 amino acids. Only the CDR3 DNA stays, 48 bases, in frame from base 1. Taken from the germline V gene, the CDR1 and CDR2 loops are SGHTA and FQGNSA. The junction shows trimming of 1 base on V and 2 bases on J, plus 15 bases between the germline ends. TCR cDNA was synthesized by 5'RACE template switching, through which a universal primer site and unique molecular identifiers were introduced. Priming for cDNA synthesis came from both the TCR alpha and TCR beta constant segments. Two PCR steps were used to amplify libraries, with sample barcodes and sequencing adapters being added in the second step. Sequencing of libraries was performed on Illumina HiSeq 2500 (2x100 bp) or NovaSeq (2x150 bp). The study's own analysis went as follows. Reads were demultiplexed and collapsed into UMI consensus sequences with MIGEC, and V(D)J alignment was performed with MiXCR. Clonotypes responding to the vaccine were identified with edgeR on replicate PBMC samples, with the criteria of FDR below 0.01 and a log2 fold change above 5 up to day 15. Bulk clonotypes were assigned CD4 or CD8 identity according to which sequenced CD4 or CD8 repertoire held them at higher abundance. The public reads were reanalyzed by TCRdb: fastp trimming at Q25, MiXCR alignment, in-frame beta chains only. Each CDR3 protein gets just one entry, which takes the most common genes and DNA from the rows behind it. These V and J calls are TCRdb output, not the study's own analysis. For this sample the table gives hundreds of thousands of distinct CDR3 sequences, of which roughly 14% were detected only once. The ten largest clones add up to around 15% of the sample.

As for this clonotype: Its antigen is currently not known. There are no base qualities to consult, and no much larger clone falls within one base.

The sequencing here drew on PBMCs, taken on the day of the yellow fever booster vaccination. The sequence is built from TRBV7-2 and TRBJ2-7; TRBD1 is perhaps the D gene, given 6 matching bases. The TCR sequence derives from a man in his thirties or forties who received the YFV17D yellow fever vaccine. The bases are TGTGCCAGCAGCTTAGATGATCGACAGGCAGCCTACGAGCAGTACTTC. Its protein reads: CASSLDDRQAAYEQYF. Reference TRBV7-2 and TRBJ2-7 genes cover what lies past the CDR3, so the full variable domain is GAGVSQSPSNKVTEKGKDVELRCDPISGHTALYWYRQSLGQGLEFLIYFQGNSAPDKSGLPSDRFSAERTGGSVSTLTIQRTQQEDSAVYLCASSLDDRQAAYEQYFGPGTRLTVT.